The 27 T cell receptor beta chains below come from one sample, sequenced in a study of blood T cell repertoires in COVID-19 (dated by TCRdb to 2018 to 2020). The receptor library was made with the immunoSEQ multiplex PCR assay. TCRdb limited this immuneACCESS table to in-frame rearrangements with V and J called. A share of clones is missing; checked studies link under half to unresolved V genes, and the rest is unexplained. A total of more than 85,000 clones appear in this sample, more than 70% of them only once. Jointly, the top ten make up about 3% of the sample. Sequencing used peripheral blood. Receptors were obtained from a woman at least 80 years old with acute or convalescent COVID-19.

CDR3 nucleotide sequence: TGCGCCAGCAGCTCTATAGCGGGTGGAGCCTACAATGAGCAGTTCTTC. Amino acid sequence: CASSSIAGGAYNEQFF. The chain carries TRBV5-1 and TRBJ2-1; 7 nucleotides line up with TRBD2. CDR3 length: 16 amino acids. V was clipped by 3 bases and J by 2 bases; unmatched bases: 8. The germline CDR1 and CDR2 sequences are SGHRS and YFSETQ.

The CDR3 spells CASSNTNGRTLFF. In nucleotides, the CDR3 is TGTGCCAGCAGCAACACGAATGGCCGAACGCTGTTTTTT. The chain carries TRBV7-3 and TRBJ2-2; D ambiguous. The CDR3 covers 13 residues. The germline V and J ends were trimmed by 5 bases and 13 bases, with 17 bases remaining between them. Germline lookup yields CDR1 SGHTA and CDR2 FQGTGA. Full variable domain (missing parts from reference TRBV7-3 and TRBJ2-2): GAGVSQTPSNKVTEKGKYVELRCDPISGHTALYWYRQSLGQGPEFLIYFQGTGAADDSGLPNDRFFAVRPEGSVSTLKIQRTERGDSAVYLCASSNTNGRTLFFGEGSRLTVL.

The chain is built from TRBV3-1 (or the pseudogene TRBV3-2) and TRBJ2-7; 13 nucleotides align to TRBD2. Germline lookup yields CDR1 LGHDT and CDR2 YNNKEL (reference sequence). The CDR3 is 17 amino acids. Unmatched junction bases numbered 9, after V lost 4 bases and J lost 3 bases. The CDR3, as DNA: TGTGCCAGCAGCCCCGGACTAGCGGGAGCCCCCCTCTACGAGCAGTACTTC. This gives the protein CASSPGLAGAPLYEQYF.

This clone was seen once. J is TRBJ1-6 and V is TRBV7-2; the match to TRBD1 covers 7 bases. This CDR3 has 14 amino acids. The trim removed 5 bases at V and 10 bases at J, leaving 8 bases unmatched. The germline CDR1 and CDR2 sequences are SGHTA and FQGNSA. This CDR3 is CASSTQGQWSPLHF. The CDR3 nucleotides are TGTGCCAGCAGCACACAGGGGCAATGGTCACCCCTCCACTTT.

The chain couples TRBV5-1 to TRBJ1-5, with D possibly TRBD1 on 5 matching bases. CDR3 size: 15 residues. The V and J ends lost 0 bases and 7 bases respectively, with 14 bases between them. Germline loops: CDR1 SGHRS, CDR2 YFSETQ. This chain's CDR3 is CASSLEGNEDQPQHF. The CDR3 nucleotides read TGCGCCAGCAGCTTGGAGGGGAACGAGGACCAGCCCCAGCATTTT.

The chain joins TRBV21-1 to TRBJ2-7; whether TRBD2, the table's D call, matches the DNA was not checked. TRBV21-1 is a pseudogene segment. The length of the CDR3 is 13 residues. The CDR3 DNA sequence: TGTGCCAGCGTCATGGAGGGGTTTTGCGAGCAGTACTTC. It yields the protein CASVMEGFCEQYF.

This clone was observed a single time. The rearrangement uses TRBV7-9 and TRBJ1-1, with D perhaps TRBD1 (5 bases). This CDR3 has 13 amino acids. Germline V gives CDR1 SEHNR, CDR2 FQNEAQ (reference sequence). V lost 5 bases to trimming and J lost 1 base, with 8 bases between them. CDR3 DNA: TGTGCCAGCAGCAAAAGGGGGAACACTGAAGCTTTCTTT. Protein sequence: CASSKRGNTEAFF.

In DNA form, the CDR3 reads TGTGCCACCGGGATTGCGGGAGTCGGTGCAGATACGCAGTATTTT. Translated, it gives CATGIAGVGADTQYF. The chain has TRBV24-1 and TRBJ2-3; 7 nucleotides line up with TRBD2. J was trimmed by 4 bases and V by 9 bases; bases with no gene match: 12. Germline V gives CDR1 KGHDR, CDR2 SFDVKD. CDR3 length equals 15 residues.

The chain couples TRBV6-5 to TRBJ1-3; 9 bases are a match to TRBD1. J gave up 2 bases and V 5 bases, and 1 base lay outside the gene matches. The CDR3 loop spans 14 amino acids. Germline values: CDR1 MNHEY, CDR2 SVGAGI. The CDR3 reads CASSTGGPGNTIYF. The CDR3 DNA sequence: TGTGCCAGCAGTACAGGGGGCCCTGGAAACACCATATATTTT.

The rearrangement uses TRBV3-1 (or the pseudogene TRBV3-2) and TRBJ2-5; TRBD1 agrees at 7 bases. The CDR3 covers 14 residues. CDR1 is LGHDT and CDR2 is YNNKEL in the germline V gene (reference sequence). V gave up 1 base and J gave up 6 bases; unmatched junction bases: 5. The CDR3 region has the DNA TGTGCCAGCAGCCAAGTGACAGGGCAAAAGACCCAGTACTTC. Translating gives CASSQVTGQKTQYF.

The sample holds many counts of this clone. V and J are TRBV28 and TRBJ1-5; D is unclear. Germline V gene data show CDR1 as MDHEN and CDR2 as SYDVKM. This CDR3 region has 13 residues. V was clipped by 6 bases and J by 2 bases, with 8 bases between them. The CDR3 DNA reads TGTGCCAGCAGCATAGAGGGCAATCAGCCCCAGCATTTT. Protein sequence: CASSIEGNQPQHF.

The rearrangement links TRBV12-3 or TRBV12-4 to TRBJ2-7; TRBD1 aligns across 9 bases. V lost 5 bases, J lost 9 bases, and 5 bases stayed unmatched. This CDR3 region has 12 residues. The CDR3 sequence is CASSEQGAWQYF. Written as DNA, the CDR3 is TGTGCCAGCAGTGAACAGGGGGCCTGGCAGTACTTC.

The chain has TRBV27 and TRBJ1-2, with D possibly matching TRBD1 (5 bases). The length of the CDR3 is 15 residues. The germline V gene has CDR1 MNHEY and CDR2 SMNVEV (reference sequence). V shed 1 base and J shed 4 bases, with 13 bases lying between them. CDR3 DNA sequence: TGTGCCAGCAGTTTATATACAGGCCCCGCCTATGGCTACACCTTC. It specifies CASSLYTGPAYGYTF.

Details on this clone: The sample carries other DNA sequences with the same CDR3. V usage is TRBV6-5 and J usage is TRBJ1-1; 8 bases match TRBD1. Germline assignment: CDR1 MNHEY and CDR2 SVGAGI. The junction had 7 bases not matched to a gene; V was cut back by 7 bases and J by 0 bases. The CDR3 is 15 amino acids. The CDR3 nucleotides are TGTGCCAGCAAGGGGACAGGCGCAATGAACACTGAAGCTTTCTTT. The encoded protein is CASKGTGAMNTEAFF.

A remark on this clone: The same CDR3 can be traced to other DNA sequences in this sample. The chain links TRBV7-2 to TRBJ1-3; the D is unclear. The V end was cut by 2 bases, the J end by 3 bases, with 8 bases between. The germline V gene has CDR1 SGHTA and CDR2 FQGNSA. The CDR3 consists of 14 residues. DNA of the CDR3: TGTGCCAGCAGCTTATCGTCAGGTGGAAACACCATATATTTT. It is translated as CASSLSSGGNTIYF. The full variable domain, in which reference TRBV7-2 and TRBJ1-3 provide the parts outside the CDR3, is GAGVSQSPSNKVTEKGKDVELRCDPISGHTALYWYRQSLGQGLEFLIYFQGNSAPDKSGLPSDRFSAERTGGSVSTLTIQRTQQEDSAVYLCASSLSSGGNTIYFGEGSWLTVV.

This clone was recorded once. The chain employs TRBV2 and TRBJ1-2; D possibly corresponds to TRBD1 (6 bases). The CDR3 is made up of 11 amino acids. CDR1 SNHLY and CDR2 FYNNEI come from the germline V gene. DNA of the CDR3: TGTGCGTGGAGCCAGGGGCTGGGCTACACCTTC. Translation: CAWSQGLGYTF. The full variable domain, with the rest looked up from reference TRBV2 and TRBJ1-2, is EPEVTQTPSHQVTQMGQEVILRCVPISNHLYFYWYRQILGQKVEFLVSFYNNEISEKSEIFDDQFSVERPDGSNFTLKIRSTKLEDSAMYFCAWSQGLGYTFGSGTRLTVV.

The rearrangement links TRBV5-1 to TRBJ2-7; TRBD2 matches 11 bases. V lost 0 bases and J lost 4; bases outside the gene matches: 3. CDR1 is SGHRS, CDR2 YFSETQ, per germline. The CDR3 has 15 amino acids. The CDR3 is CASSLAGLAEYEQYF. The CDR3 nucleotides read TGCGCCAGCAGCTTGGCGGGACTAGCGGAATACGAGCAGTACTTC.

This clone showed up just once. V and J are TRBV7-9 and TRBJ1-4, with D hard to call. V gave up 2 bases and J gave up 5 bases, with 3 bases separating them. CDR3 length equals 12 residues. CDR1 and CDR2 from the germline V gene are SEHNR and FQNEAQ (reference sequence). The CDR3 DNA sequence: TGTGCCAGCAGCTTACAAAATGAAAAACTGTTTTTT. Translation gives CASSLQNEKLFF.

The CDR3 loop is CASKGLAAYNEQFF. As DNA, the CDR3 is TGTGCCAGCAAGGGACTAGCGGCTTACAATGAGCAGTTCTTC. The V call is TRBV28, the J call TRBJ2-1; 11 bases agree with TRBD2. V was clipped by 7 bases and J by 4 bases; unmatched bases: 3. The CDR3 spans 14 residues. Germline V gene sequence: CDR1 MDHEN, CDR2 SYDVKM.

The V and J genes are TRBV3-1 (or the pseudogene TRBV3-2) and TRBJ1-3; possible D gene TRBD1, 5 bases. The CDR3 is 17 residues long. V was trimmed by 0 bases and J by 0 bases, leaving 12 bases between them. Looked up from germline, CDR1 is LGHDT and CDR2 is YNNKEL (reference sequence). The CDR3 reads CASSQDLGGISGNTIYF. Here the CDR3 DNA reads TGTGCCAGCAGCCAAGATTTGGGGGGGATCTCTGGAAACACCATATATTTT.

The gene calls are TRBV18 and TRBJ1-5; D perhaps matches TRBD1 (6 bases). Germline V lookup: CDR1 KGHSH, CDR2 LQKENI. The V end was cut by 6 bases, the J end by 4 bases, with 10 bases between. The CDR3 has 13 residues. CDR3: CASSGQQNQPQHF. The DNA of the CDR3 is TGTGCCAGCTCCGGACAGCAAAATCAGCCCCAGCATTTT. The entire variable domain, with the rest obtained from reference TRBV18 and TRBJ1-5, is as follows: NAGVMQNPRHLVRRRGQEARLRCSPMKGHSHVYWYRQLPEEGLKFMVYLQKENIIDESGMPKERFSAEFPKEGPSILRIQQVVRGDSAAYFCASSGQQNQPQHFGDGTRLSIL.

The sample holds many counts of this clone. This chain joins TRBV4-2 and TRBJ1-4; D call uncertain. CDR1 LGHNA and CDR2 YNFKEQ come from the germline V gene. There are 15 residues in the CDR3. V was clipped by 4 bases and J by 8 bases, with 17 bases between them. CDR3 DNA: TGTGCCAGCAGCCCTGGGCCCCAAAATGAGGAAAAACTGTTTTTT. Its protein is CASSPGPQNEEKLFF.

This clone is a singleton in its sample. The J gene is TRBJ2-1, the V gene TRBV6-4; D ambiguous. The V gene lost 4 bases and the J gene lost 7 bases, with 11 bases spanning the gap. This CDR3 region has 13 residues. The germline CDR1 and CDR2 sequences are MRHNA and SNTAGT. CDR3 loop: CASSASAENEQFF. CDR3 DNA sequence: TGTGCCAGCAGTGCCTCCGCTGAGAATGAGCAGTTCTTC.

CDR3 coding DNA: TGTGCCAGCAGTCTAGACAGGGTTAGCAATCAGCCCCAGCATTTT. It encodes CASSLDRVSNQPQHF. The chain joins TRBV2 to TRBJ1-5, with 7 positions matching TRBD1. Germline lookup yields CDR1 SNHLY and CDR2 FYNNEI. With 5 bases clipped from V and 0 bases from J, the junction kept 4 bases outside the gene matches. CDR3 length equals 15 residues. The whole variable domain, remainder taken from reference TRBV2 and TRBJ1-5, is EPEVTQTPSHQVTQMGQEVILRCVPISNHLYFYWYRQILGQKVEFLVSFYNNEISEKSEIFDDQFSVERPDGSNFTLKIRSTKLEDSAMYFCASSLDRVSNQPQHFGDGTRLSIL.

The V call is TRBV24-1, the J call TRBJ1-1; TRBD1 aligns across 8 bases. J lost 0 bases, V lost 9 bases, and 2 bases had no gene match. The CDR3 covers 13 residues. Germline-derived CDR1 and CDR2 are KGHDR and SFDVKD. The CDR3 sequence is CATWTGLNTEAFF. CDR3 nucleotide sequence: TGTGCCACCTGGACAGGGTTGAACACTGAAGCTTTCTTT.

This chain uses TRBV29-1 with TRBJ2-5; 7 bases fit TRBD2. Germline trimming cut 3 bases from V and 5 bases from J; bases unmatched to any gene: 6. Germline CDR1 reads SQVTM; CDR2 reads ANQGSEA. CDR3 size: 13 residues. CDR3 protein: CSVDLKAGETQYF. Here the CDR3 DNA reads TGCAGCGTTGATCTTAAAGCGGGGGAGACCCAGTACTTC.

This chain joins TRBV6-5 and TRBJ1-1; no clear D. V was cut by 4 bases and J by 7 bases, with 10 bases left in between. Germline CDR1 and CDR2: MNHEY and SVGAGI. This CDR3 has 12 residues. The CDR3 DNA reads as TGTGCCAGCAGTTTCGGGGTCGGTGAAGCTTTCTTT. The encoded protein is CASSFGVGEAFF.